A single sample is the source of the 22 T cell receptor beta chains below, sequenced in a study of vaccination and CD4 T cells after COVID-19. One entry per CDR3 protein, called by TCRdb with MiXCR from the PCR reads. The sample has about 18,000 distinct CDR3 sequences; roughly 64% are singletons. Sequences were derived from CD4+ T cells from blood, sampled after SARS-CoV-2 vaccination. The origin of the receptors is a human donor who had recovered from COVID-19.

This clonotype turned up a few times. The CDR3 spells CASSYDRGQSLSPLHF. CDR3 in DNA: TGTGCCAGCAGTTACGACAGGGGGCAATCCCTTTCACCCCTCCACTTT. This chain links TRBV6-2 or TRBV6-3 with TRBJ1-6, with 10 nucleotides matching TRBD1. The CDR3 loop spans 16 amino acids. Germline V CDR1 and CDR2: MNHEY, SVGEGT. The J segment lost 9 bases and the V segment lost 2 bases, leaving 7 bases of the junction unmatched.

This clonotype occurred a few times. The chain is built from TRBV28 and TRBJ1-1; the D is unclear. Germline lookup yields CDR1 MDHEN and CDR2 SYDVKM. V was clipped by 6 bases and J by 0 bases, with 11 bases between them. The CDR3 has 14 residues. The CDR3 spells CASSKGNLNTEAFF. The CDR3 DNA follows: TGTGCCAGCAGCAAAGGCAACTTGAACACTGAAGCTTTCTTT.

The chain links TRBV7-2 to TRBJ2-7; D possibly uses TRBD1 or TRBD2 (5 bases each). The CDR3 is 15 amino acids. CDR1 is SGHTA and CDR2 is FQGNSA in the germline V gene. As DNA, the CDR3 is TGTGCAAGTCGACCCAGGACGAGGGGTTCCTACGAGCAGTACTTC. It codes for CASRPRTRGSYEQYF.

The chain links TRBV10-1 to TRBJ2-2, with D unclear. The CDR3 has 13 amino acids. The germline V gene encodes CDR1 WNHNN and CDR2 SYGVQD (reference sequence). V shed 0 bases and J shed 6 bases, with 5 bases lying between them. The CDR3 DNA sequence: TGCGCCAGCAGTGAGTCGGGCGCCGGGGAGCTGTTTTTT. Translating gives CASSESGAGELFF.

This chain uses TRBV10-1 with TRBJ1-2; D is ambiguous. The CDR3 covers 13 residues. The germline V and J ends were trimmed by 7 bases and 4 bases, with 13 bases remaining between them. Germline loops: CDR1 WNHNN, CDR2 SYGVQD (reference sequence). CDR3 nucleotides: TGCGCCAGCACCCCAAATGGTACCTATGGCTACACCTTC. It specifies CASTPNGTYGYTF.

This clonotype was observed a single time. The chain combines TRBV7-3 with TRBJ2-3; TRBD2 matches at 7 bases. CDR1 and CDR2 (germline): SGHTA, FQGTGA. The CDR3 totals 16 residues. V shed 0 bases, J shed 1 base, and the junction held 4 bases outside the gene matches. CDR3 nucleotide sequence: TGTGCCAGCAGCTTAACTAGCGGGTCGGGCACAGATACGCAGTATTTT. Its protein product is CASSLTSGSGTDTQYF.

This clonotype occurred a few times. The V gene is TRBV20-1, the J gene TRBJ2-3, with no clear D. Germline CDR1 is DFQATT and CDR2 is SNEGSKA (reference sequence). This CDR3 is 11 amino acids long. V was pared by 4 bases and J by 0 bases, with 2 bases between. The CDR3 sequence: CSATSTDTQYF. The CDR3 region has the DNA TGCAGTGCTACTAGCACAGATACGCAGTATTTT.

J is TRBJ2-3 and V is TRBV20-1, with D perhaps matching TRBD2 (5 bases). Germline CDR1 DFQATT, CDR2 SNEGSKA (reference sequence). V lost 0 bases, J lost 5 bases, and 9 bases lay in between. The CDR3 runs 13 residues. This CDR3 reads CSAREGSGDTQYF. CDR3 nucleotides: TGCAGTGCTAGAGAAGGGAGCGGAGATACGCAGTATTTT.

V is TRBV6-2 or TRBV6-3 and J is TRBJ1-6; D may be TRBD1 (5 bases). The CDR3 runs to 13 residues. Germline CDR1 MNHEY, CDR2 SVGEGT. V was trimmed by 2 bases and J by 10 bases, leaving 9 bases between them. CDR3 sequence: CASSYNRPSPLHF. The CDR3 nucleotides are TGTGCCAGCAGTTACAACAGGCCCTCACCCCTCCACTTT.

The chain couples TRBV30 to TRBJ2-5; D possibly corresponds to TRBD1 (6 bases). The CDR3 runs to 12 residues. The V end was cut by 2 bases, the J end by 5 bases, with 9 bases between. Per the germline V gene, CDR1 is GTSNPN and CDR2 is SVGIG (reference sequence). CDR3 in DNA: TGTGCCTGGAGTCAGGGGCGGGAGACCCAGTACTTC. This encodes CAWSQGRETQYF.

The V call is TRBV5-1, the J call TRBJ2-5; 9 bases match TRBD2. V lost 4 bases, J lost 2 bases, and 3 bases stayed unmatched. The CDR3 runs to 14 residues. Germline lookup yields CDR1 SGHRS and CDR2 YFSETQ. For the CDR3, the DNA is TGCGCCAGCAGCGTGACTAGCGGACAAGAGACCCAGTACTTC. It translates to CASSVTSGQETQYF.

The genes are TRBV20-1 and TRBJ2-5; D not resolved. V was trimmed by 0 bases and J by 5 bases, leaving 7 bases between them. Looked up from germline, CDR1 is DFQATT and CDR2 is SNEGSKA (reference sequence). CDR3 length: 12 amino acids. Here the CDR3 DNA reads TGCAGTGCTAGAGATATGGGGGAGACCCAGTACTTC. It translates to CSARDMGETQYF.

With regard to this clonotype: It may be a read error: a sequence one base away is much more abundant. The rearrangement uses TRBV20-1 and TRBJ1-2, with 7 bases matching TRBD1. In germline, CDR1 is DFQATT, CDR2 SNEGSKA (reference sequence). The CDR3 covers 12 residues. CDR3 sequence reads: CSADRQGDGCTF. The CDR3 region has the DNA TGCAGTGCTGATAGACAGGGTGATGGCTGCACCTTC.

This chain connects TRBV6-1 to TRBJ2-3; a weak D match, TRBD1 (6 bases). Trimming stripped 5 bases from V and 6 bases from J, with 18 bases between. Per germline, CDR1 MNHNS and CDR2 SASEGT. The CDR3 has 15 amino acids. CDR3 nucleotides: TGTGCCAGCAGTAACCGGCGAGGGGGAGTCGATACGCAGTATTTT. Amino acids: CASSNRRGGVDTQYF.

J is TRBJ1-2 and V is TRBV20-1, with D maybe TRBD1 (6 bases). This CDR3 is 12 amino acids long. Trimming stripped 1 base from V and 5 bases from J, with 8 bases between. Per the germline V gene, CDR1 is DFQATT and CDR2 is SNEGSKA (reference sequence). The CDR3 DNA reads TGCAGTGCTAGAGCGACAGGTTATGGCTACACCTTC. Translation gives CSARATGYGYTF.

The DNA for the CDR3 is TGTGCCAGCCCGGACAGGAACACCGGGGAGCTGTTTTTT. It is translated as CASPDRNTGELFF. V gene TRBV28 combines with J gene TRBJ2-2; a possible D gene is TRBD1 (6 bases). V was clipped by 8 bases and J by 1 base, with 8 bases between them. The CDR3 is 13 amino acids. The germline V gene encodes CDR1 MDHEN and CDR2 SYDVKM.

The chain is built from TRBV6-1 and TRBJ2-1, with D possibly being TRBD1 or TRBD2 (6 bases each). CDR1 is MNHNS and CDR2 is SASEGT in the germline V gene. This CDR3 contains 14 residues. The ends were cut back, 6 bases at V and 7 bases at J, with 16 bases in the middle. As DNA, the CDR3 is TGTGCCAGCAGCAGGGGAGGAAGGGGGAATGAGCAGTTCTTC. Its translation: CASSRGGRGNEQFF.

The V call is TRBV6-1, the J call TRBJ1-2; D remains unclear. The CDR3 consists of 15 residues. The V and J ends lost 3 bases and 5 bases respectively, with 16 bases between them. CDR1 is MNHNS, CDR2 SASEGT, per germline. The CDR3 is CASSETTGRNYGYTF. The CDR3 DNA follows: TGTGCCAGCAGTGAGACGACCGGGAGGAATTATGGCTACACCTTC.

The rearrangement uses TRBV27 and TRBJ2-7; D may be TRBD2 (5 bases). The CDR3 consists of 13 residues. Per the germline V gene, CDR1 is MNHEY and CDR2 is SMNVEV (reference sequence). V was trimmed by 0 bases and J by 2 bases, leaving 5 bases between them. CDR3 in amino acids: CASSLSLAYEQYF. The CDR3 bases are TGTGCCAGCAGTTTATCACTAGCCTACGAGCAGTACTTC.

Only a few counts were recorded for this clonotype. V and J are TRBV7-2 and TRBJ1-6; TRBD1 agrees at 8 bases. Germline values: CDR1 SGHTA, CDR2 FQGNSA. V lost 5 bases to trimming and J lost 10 bases; unmatched junction nucleotides: 7. CDR3 size: 14 residues. In nucleotides, the CDR3 is TGTGCCAGCAGCGTCAGGGGGCGAGAGTCACCCCTCCACTTT. Translated, it gives CASSVRGRESPLHF.

This chain uses TRBV6-1 with TRBJ2-7; 7 positions match TRBD2. This CDR3 has 18 residues. J was trimmed by 0 bases and V by 2 bases; bases with no gene match: 13. Germline CDR1 and CDR2: MNHNS and SASEGT. DNA for the CDR3: TGTGCCAGCAGTGAACCGGGCGGGAGTTCAGGTAACTCCTACGAGCAGTACTTC. Its protein product is CASSEPGGSSGNSYEQYF.

The V and J genes are TRBV5-1 and TRBJ1-1; TRBD1 is a possible D gene (6 bases). With 7 bases removed from V and 4 bases from J, the gap between germline ends came to 17 bases. Germline CDR1 SGHRS, CDR2 YFSETQ. This CDR3 comprises 14 residues. The CDR3 is CASVDSQGGTEAFF. DNA for the CDR3: TGCGCCAGCGTCGACTCACAGGGAGGCACTGAAGCTTTCTTT.